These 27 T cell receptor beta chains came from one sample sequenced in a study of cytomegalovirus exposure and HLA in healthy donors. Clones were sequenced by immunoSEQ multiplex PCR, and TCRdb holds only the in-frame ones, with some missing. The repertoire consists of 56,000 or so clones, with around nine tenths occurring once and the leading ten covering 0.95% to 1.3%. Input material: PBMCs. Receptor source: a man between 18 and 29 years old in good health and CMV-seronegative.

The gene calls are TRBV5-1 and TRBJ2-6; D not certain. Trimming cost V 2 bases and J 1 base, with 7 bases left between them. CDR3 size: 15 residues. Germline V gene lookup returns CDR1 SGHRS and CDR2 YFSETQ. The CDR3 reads CASSFSSSGANVLTF. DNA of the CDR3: TGCGCCAGCAGCTTTAGTAGTTCTGGGGCCAACGTCCTGACTTTC. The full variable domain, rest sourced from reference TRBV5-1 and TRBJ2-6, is KAGVTQTPRYLIKTRGQQVTLSCSPISGHRSVSWYQQTPGQGLQFLFEYFSETQRNKGNFPGRFSGRQFSNSRSEMNVSTLELGDSALYLCASSFSSSGANVLTFGAGSRLTVL.

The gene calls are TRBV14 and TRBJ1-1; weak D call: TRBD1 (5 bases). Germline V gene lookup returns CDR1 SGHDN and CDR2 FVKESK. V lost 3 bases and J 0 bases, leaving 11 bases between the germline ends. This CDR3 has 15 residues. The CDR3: CASSQSGGMNTEAFF. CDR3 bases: TGTGCCAGCAGCCAGAGCGGGGGTATGAACACTGAAGCTTTCTTT.

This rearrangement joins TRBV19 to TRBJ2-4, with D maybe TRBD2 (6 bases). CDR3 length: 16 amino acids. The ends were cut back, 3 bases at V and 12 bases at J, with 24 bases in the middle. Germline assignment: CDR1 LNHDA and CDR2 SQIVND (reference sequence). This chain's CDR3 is CASSITVSGRGLAQYF. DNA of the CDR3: TGTGCCAGTAGTATCACGGTTAGCGGAAGGGGATTAGCTCAGTACTTC. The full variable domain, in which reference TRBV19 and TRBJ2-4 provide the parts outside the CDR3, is DGGITQSPKYLFRKEGQNVTLSCEQNLNHDAMYWYRQDPGQGLRLIYYSQIVNDFQKGDIAEGYSVSREKKESFPLTVTSAQKNPTAFYLCASSITVSGRGLAQYFGAGTRLSVL.

The CDR3 loop reads CASSLGVQMGGYTF. Here the CDR3 DNA reads TGTGCCAGCAGCTTAGGTGTTCAGATGGGCGGCTACACCTTC. The genes are TRBV13 and TRBJ1-2; D remains unclear. The CDR3 length is 14 residues. V gave up 0 bases and J gave up 8 bases, with 13 bases separating them. Germline V gene lookup returns CDR1 PRHDT and CDR2 FYEKMQ (reference sequence).

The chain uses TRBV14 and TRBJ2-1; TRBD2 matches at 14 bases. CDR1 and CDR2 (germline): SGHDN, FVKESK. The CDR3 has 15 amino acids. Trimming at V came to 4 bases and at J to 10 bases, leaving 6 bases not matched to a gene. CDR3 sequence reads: CASSPLTSGRGEQFF. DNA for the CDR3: TGTGCCAGCAGCCCCCTGACTAGCGGGAGGGGGGAGCAGTTCTTC.

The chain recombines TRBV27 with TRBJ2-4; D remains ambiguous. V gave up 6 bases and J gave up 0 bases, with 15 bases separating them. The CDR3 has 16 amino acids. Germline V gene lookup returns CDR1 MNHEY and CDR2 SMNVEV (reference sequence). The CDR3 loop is CASRESAAIAKNIQYF. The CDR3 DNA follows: TGTGCCAGCAGAGAGTCCGCAGCGATAGCCAAAAACATTCAGTACTTC.

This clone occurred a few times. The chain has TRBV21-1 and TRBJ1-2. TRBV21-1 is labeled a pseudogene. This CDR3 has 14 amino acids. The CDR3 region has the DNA TGTGCCAGCAGCTTAAAGGGGGGGGCCTATGGCTACACCTTC. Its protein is CASSLKGGAYGYTF.

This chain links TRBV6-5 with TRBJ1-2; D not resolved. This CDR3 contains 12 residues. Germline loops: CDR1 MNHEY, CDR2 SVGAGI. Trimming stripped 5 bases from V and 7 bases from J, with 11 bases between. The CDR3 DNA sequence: TGTGCCAGCAGTCACTACTCAGGTGGCTACACCTTC. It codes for CASSHYSGGYTF.

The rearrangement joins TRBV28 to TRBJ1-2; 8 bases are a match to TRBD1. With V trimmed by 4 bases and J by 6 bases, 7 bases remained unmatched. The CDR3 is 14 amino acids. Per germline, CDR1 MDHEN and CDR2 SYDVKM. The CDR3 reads CASSSGGMADGYTF. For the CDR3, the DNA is TGTGCCAGCAGTTCAGGGGGCATGGCGGATGGCTACACCTTC.

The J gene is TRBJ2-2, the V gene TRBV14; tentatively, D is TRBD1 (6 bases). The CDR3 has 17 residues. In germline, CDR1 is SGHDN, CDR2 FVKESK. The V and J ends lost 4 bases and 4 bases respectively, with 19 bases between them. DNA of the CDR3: TGTGCCAGCAGCCTTTCAGGGGCTACACATATCACCGGGGAGCTGTTTTTT. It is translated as CASSLSGATHITGELFF.

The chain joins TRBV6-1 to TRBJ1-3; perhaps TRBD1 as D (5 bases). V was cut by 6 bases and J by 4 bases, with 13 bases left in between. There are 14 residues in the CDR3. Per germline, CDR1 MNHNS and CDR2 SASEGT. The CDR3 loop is CASRDTSKGNTIYF. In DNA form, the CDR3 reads TGTGCCAGCAGGGACACCTCCAAAGGAAACACCATATATTTT.

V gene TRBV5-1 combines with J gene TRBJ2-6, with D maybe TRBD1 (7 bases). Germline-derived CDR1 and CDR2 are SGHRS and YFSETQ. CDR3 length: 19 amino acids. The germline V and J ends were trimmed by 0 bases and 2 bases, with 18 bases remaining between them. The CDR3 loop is CASSLAAQGEAAGANVLTF. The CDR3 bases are TGCGCCAGCAGCTTGGCAGCCCAGGGGGAGGCTGCTGGGGCCAACGTCCTGACTTTC.

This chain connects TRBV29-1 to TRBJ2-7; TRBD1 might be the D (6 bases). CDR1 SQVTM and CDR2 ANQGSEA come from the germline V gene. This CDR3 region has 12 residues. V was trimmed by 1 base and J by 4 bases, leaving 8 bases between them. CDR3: CSVEVRGYEQYF. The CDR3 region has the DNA TGCAGCGTTGAAGTTAGGGGGTACGAGCAGTACTTC.

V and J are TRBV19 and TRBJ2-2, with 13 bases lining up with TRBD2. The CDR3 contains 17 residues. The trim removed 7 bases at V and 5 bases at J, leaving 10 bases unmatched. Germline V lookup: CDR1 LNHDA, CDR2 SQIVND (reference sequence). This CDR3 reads CASTSTSGRSSTGELFF. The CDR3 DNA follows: TGTGCCAGTACCTCGACTAGCGGGAGGTCCAGTACCGGGGAGCTGTTTTTT.

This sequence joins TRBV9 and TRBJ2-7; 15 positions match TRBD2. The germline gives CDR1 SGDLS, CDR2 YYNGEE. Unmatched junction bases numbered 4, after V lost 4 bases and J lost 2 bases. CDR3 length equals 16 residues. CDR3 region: CASSPGLAGGTYEQYF. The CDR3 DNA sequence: TGTGCCAGCAGCCCAGGACTAGCGGGAGGGACCTACGAGCAGTACTTC.

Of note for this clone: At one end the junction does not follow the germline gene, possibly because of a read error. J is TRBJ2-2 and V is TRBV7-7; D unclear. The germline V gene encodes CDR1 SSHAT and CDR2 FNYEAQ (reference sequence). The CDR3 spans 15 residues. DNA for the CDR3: TGTGCTAGCAGCTCCCAGGCACTTCAGACCGGGGAGCTGTTTTTT. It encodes CASSSQALQTGELFF. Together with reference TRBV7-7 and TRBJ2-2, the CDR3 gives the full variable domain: GAGVSQSPRYKVTKRGQDVTLRCDPISSHATLYWYQQALGQGPEFLTYFNYEAQPDKSGLPSDRFSAERPEGSISTLTIQRTEQRDSAMYRCASSSQALQTGELFFGEGSRLTVL.

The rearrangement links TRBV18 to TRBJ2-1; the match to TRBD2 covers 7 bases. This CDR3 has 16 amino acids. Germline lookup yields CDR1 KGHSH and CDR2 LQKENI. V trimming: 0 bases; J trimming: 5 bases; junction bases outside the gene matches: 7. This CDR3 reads CASSPPWLAENNEQFF. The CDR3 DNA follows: TGTGCCAGCTCACCACCCTGGCTAGCGGAAAACAATGAGCAGTTCTTC.

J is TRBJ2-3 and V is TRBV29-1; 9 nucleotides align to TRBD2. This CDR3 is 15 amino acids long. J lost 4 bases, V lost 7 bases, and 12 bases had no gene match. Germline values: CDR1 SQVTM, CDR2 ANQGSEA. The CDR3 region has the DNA TGCAGCGCGGAAGGAACTAGCGGGTCATCAGATACGCAGTATTTT. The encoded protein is CSAEGTSGSSDTQYF.

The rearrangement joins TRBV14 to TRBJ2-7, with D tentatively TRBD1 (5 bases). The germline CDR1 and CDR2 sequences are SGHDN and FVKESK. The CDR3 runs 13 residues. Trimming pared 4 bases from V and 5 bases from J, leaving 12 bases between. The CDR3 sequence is CASSRQAGNEQYF. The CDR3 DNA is TGTGCCAGCAGCCGACAAGCAGGGAACGAGCAGTACTTC. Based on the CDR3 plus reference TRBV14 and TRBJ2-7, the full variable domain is EAGVTQFPSHSVIEKGQTVTLRCDPISGHDNLYWYRRVMGKEIKFLLHFVKESKQDESGMPNNRFLAERTGGTYSTLKVQPAELEDSGVYFCASSRQAGNEQYFGPGTRLTVT.

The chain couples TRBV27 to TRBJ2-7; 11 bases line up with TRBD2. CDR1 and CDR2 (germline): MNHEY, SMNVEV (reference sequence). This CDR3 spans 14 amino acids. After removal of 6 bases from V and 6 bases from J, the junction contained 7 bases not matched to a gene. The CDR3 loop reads CASRLAGGRVEQYF. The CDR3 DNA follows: TGTGCCAGCAGATTAGCGGGAGGGCGGGTCGAGCAGTACTTC.

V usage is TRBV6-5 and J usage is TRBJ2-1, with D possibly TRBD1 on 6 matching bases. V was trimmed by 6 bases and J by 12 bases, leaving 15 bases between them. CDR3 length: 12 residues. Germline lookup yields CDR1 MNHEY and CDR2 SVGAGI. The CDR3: CASSSPDRLQFF. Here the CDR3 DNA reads TGTGCCAGCAGCAGTCCCGACAGGCTGCAGTTCTTC.

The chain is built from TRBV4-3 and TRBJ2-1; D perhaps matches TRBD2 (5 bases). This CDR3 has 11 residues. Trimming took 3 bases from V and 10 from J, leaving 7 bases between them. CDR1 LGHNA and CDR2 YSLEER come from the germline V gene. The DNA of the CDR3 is TGCGCCAGCAGCCAGGGGAGCGAGCAGTTCTTC. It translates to CASSQGSEQFF.

In DNA, the CDR3 is TGCGCCAGCAGCCCGGAGCCTAGCGGGAGAATCGAGCAGTACTTC. Its translation: CASSPEPSGRIEQYF. This chain uses TRBV5-1 with TRBJ2-7, with TRBD2 matching over 10 bases. Trimming took 4 bases from V and 6 from J; bases not matched to a gene: 10. The CDR3 spans 15 residues. The germline CDR1 and CDR2 sequences are SGHRS and YFSETQ.

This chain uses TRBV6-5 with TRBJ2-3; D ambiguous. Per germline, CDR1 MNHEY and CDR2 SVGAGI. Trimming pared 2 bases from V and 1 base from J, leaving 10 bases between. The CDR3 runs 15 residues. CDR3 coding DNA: TGTGCCAGCAGTTACCTGGGCCCGCGCACAGATACGCAGTATTTT. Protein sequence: CASSYLGPRTDTQYF.

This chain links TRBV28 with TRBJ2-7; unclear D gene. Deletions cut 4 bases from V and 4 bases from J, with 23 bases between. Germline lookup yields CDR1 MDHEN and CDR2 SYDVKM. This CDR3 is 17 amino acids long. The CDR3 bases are TGTGCCAGCAGTTCCCTCGTGAGTAGAAGTCTTGTATACGAGCAGTACTTC. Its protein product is CASSSLVSRSLVYEQYF. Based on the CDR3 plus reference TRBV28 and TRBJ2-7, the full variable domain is DVKVTQSSRYLVKRTGEKVFLECVQDMDHENMFWYRQDPGLGLRLIYFSYDVKMKEKGDIPEGYSVSREKKERFSLILESASTNQTSMYLCASSSLVSRSLVYEQYFGPGTRLTVT.

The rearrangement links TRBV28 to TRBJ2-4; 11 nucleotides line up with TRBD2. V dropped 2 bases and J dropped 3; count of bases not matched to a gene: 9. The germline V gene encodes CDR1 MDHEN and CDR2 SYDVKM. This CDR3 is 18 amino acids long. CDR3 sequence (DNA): TGTGCCAGCAGTTTAGTTAGCGGGAGGGCCCTGGGCAAAAACATTCAGTACTTC. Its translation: CASSLVSGRALGKNIQYF.

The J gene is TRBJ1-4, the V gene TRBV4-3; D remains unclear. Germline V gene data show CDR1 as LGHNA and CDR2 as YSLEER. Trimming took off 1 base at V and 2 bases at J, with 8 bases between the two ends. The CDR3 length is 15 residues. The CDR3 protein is CASSQVTGTNEKLFF. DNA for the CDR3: TGCGCCAGCAGCCAAGTCACGGGGACTAATGAAAAACTGTTTTTT.